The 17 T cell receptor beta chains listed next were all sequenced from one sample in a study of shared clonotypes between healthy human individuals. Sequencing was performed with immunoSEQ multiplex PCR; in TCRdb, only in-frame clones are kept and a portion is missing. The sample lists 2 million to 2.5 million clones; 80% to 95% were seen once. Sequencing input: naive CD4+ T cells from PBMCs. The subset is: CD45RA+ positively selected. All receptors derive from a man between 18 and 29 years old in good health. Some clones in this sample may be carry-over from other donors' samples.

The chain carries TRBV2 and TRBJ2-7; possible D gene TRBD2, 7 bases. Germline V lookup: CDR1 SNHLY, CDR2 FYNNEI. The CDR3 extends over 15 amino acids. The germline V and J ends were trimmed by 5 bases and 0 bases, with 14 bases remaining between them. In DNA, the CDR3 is TGTGCCAGCAGTCAAGGGAGGGGGAGCTCCTACGAGCAGTACTTC. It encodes CASSQGRGSSYEQYF.

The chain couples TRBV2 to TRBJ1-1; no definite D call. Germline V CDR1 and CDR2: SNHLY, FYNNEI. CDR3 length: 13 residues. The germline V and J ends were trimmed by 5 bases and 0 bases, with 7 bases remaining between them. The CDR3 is CASSIPMNTEAFF. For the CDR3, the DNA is TGTGCCAGCAGTATCCCGATGAACACTGAAGCTTTCTTT.

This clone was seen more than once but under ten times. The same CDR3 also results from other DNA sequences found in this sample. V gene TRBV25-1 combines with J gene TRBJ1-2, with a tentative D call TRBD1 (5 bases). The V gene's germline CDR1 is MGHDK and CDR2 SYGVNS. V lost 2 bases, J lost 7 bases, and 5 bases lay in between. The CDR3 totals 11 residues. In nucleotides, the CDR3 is TGTGCCAGCAGTGAAGGGGGTGGCTACACCTTC. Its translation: CASSEGGGYTF.

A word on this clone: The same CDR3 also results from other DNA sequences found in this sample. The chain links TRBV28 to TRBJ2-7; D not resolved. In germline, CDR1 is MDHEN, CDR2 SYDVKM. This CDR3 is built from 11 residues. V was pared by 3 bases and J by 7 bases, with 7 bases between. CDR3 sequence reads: CASSFSGEQYF. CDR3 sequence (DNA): TGTGCCAGCAGTTTTTCCGGGGAGCAGTACTTC. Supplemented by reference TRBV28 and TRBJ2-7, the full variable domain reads DVKVTQSSRYLVKRTGEKVFLECVQDMDHENMFWYRQDPGLGLRLIYFSYDVKMKEKGDIPEGYSVSREKKERFSLILESASTNQTSMYLCASSFSGEQYFGPGTRLTVT.

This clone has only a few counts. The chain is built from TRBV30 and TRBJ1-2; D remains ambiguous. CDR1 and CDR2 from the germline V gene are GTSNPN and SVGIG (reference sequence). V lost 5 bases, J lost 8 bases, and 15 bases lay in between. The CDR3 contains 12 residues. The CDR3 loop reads CAWQSPVAGYTF. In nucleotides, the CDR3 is TGTGCCTGGCAAAGCCCGGTAGCGGGCTACACCTTC. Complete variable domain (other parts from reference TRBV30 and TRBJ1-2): SQTIHQWPATLVQPVGSPLSLECTVEGTSNPNLYWYRQAAGRGLQLLFYSVGIGQISSEVPQNLSASRPQDRQFILSSKKLLLSDSGFYLCAWQSPVAGYTFGSGTRLTVV.

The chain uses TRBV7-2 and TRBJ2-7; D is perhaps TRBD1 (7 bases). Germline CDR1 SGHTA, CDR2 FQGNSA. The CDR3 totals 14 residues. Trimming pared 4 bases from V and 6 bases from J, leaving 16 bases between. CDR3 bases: TGTGCCAGCAGCTATAACAGGGGAGCGGGCGAGCAGTACTTC. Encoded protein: CASSYNRGAGEQYF.

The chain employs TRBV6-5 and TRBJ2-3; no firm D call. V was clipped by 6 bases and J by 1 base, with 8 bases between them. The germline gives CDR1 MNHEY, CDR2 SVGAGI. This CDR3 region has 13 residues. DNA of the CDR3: TGTGCCAGCAGGACGGCCGGCACAGATACGCAGTATTTT. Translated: CASRTAGTDTQYF.

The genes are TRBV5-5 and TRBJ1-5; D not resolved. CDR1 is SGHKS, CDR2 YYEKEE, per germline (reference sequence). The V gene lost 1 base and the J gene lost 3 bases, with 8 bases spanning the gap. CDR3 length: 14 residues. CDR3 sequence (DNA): TGTGCCAGCAGCTTGTCGGGATACAATCAGCCCCAGCATTTT. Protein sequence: CASSLSGYNQPQHF.

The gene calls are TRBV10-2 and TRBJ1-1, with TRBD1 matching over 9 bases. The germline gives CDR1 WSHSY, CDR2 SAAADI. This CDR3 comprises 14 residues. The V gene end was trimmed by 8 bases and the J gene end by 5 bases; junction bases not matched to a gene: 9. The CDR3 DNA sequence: TGCGCCAGCCGTCCCGGGACAGGGCGAACTGAAGCTTTCTTT. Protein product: CASRPGTGRTEAFF.

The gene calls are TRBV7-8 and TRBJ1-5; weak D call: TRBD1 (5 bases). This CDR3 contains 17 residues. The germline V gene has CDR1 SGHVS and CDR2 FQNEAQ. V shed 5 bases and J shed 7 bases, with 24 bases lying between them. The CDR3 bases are TGTGCCAGCAGCCCAAGGCCATGGCAGGGTGAGGGACAGCCCCAGCATTTT. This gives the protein CASSPRPWQGEGQPQHF. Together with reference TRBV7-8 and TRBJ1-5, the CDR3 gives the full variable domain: GAGVSQSPRYKVAKRGQDVALRCDPISGHVSLFWYQQALGQGPEFLTYFQNEAQLDKSGLPSDRFFAERPEGSVSTLKIQRTQQEDSAVYLCASSPRPWQGEGQPQHFGDGTRLSIL.

CDR3 in DNA: TGTGCCAGCTCACCAACAATGACAGGGCTCGGTCAGCCCCAGCATTTT. Translation: CASSPTMTGLGQPQHF. This rearrangement joins TRBV18 to TRBJ1-5; 7 positions match TRBD1. This CDR3 region has 16 residues. From germline, CDR1 is KGHSH and CDR2 LQKENI. V dropped 2 bases and J dropped 6; count of bases not matched to a gene: 10.

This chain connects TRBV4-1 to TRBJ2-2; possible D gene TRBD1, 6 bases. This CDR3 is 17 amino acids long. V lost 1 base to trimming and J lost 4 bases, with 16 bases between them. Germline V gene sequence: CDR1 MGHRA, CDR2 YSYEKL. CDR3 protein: CASSQGSRGRPTGELFF. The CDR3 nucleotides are TGCGCCAGCAGCCAAGGTTCCAGGGGTAGACCCACCGGGGAGCTGTTTTTT.

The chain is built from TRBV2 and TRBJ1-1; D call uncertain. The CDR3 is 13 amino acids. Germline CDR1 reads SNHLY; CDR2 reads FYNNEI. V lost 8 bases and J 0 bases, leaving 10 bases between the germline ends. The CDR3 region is CASPQEMNTEAFF. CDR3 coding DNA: TGTGCCAGCCCCCAGGAAATGAACACTGAAGCTTTCTTT.

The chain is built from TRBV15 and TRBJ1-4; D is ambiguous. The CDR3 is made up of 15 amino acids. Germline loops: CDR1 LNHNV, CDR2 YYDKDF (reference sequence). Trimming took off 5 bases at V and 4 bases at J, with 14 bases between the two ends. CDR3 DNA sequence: TGTGCCACCAGCTCTCAGGCGGGCCGTAATGAAAAACTGTTTTTT. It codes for CATSSQAGRNEKLFF.

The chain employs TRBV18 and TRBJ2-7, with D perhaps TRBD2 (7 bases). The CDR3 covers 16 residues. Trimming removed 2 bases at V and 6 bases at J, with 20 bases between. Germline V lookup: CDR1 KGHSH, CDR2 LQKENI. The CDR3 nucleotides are TGTGCCAGCTCACCAGCGGGAGCAGGTCGGGGGCTCGAGCAGTACTTC. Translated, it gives CASSPAGAGRGLEQYF.

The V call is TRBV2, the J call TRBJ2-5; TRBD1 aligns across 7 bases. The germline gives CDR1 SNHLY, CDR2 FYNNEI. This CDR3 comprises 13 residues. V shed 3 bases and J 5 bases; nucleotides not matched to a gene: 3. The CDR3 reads CASSDSTGETQYF. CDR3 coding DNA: TGTGCCAGCAGTGACTCGACAGGGGAGACCCAGTACTTC.

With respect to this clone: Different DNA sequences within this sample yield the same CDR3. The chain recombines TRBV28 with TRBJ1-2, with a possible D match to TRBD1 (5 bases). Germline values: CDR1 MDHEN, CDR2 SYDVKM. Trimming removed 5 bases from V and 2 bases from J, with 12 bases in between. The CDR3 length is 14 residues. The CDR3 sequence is CASSTSGGNYGYTF. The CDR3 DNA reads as TGTGCCAGCAGTACATCGGGGGGAAACTATGGCTACACCTTC.